Below are 14 T cell receptor beta chains sequenced from a single sample in a study of T-cell memory formation after mild COVID-19. Via MiXCR, TCRdb re-called the 5' RACE reads, giving one row per CDR3 protein. The sample shows about 360,000 distinct CDR3 sequences, 10% to 15% of them seen only once. The specimen sequenced was PBMCs or a T cell subset sorted from them (not recorded which). The receptor source for this set is a man aged 18 to 30 who had mild COVID-19 (a few samples of this study predate the infection). Cell type and time point are not known.

The chain has TRBV24-1 and TRBJ1-2; perhaps TRBD1 as D (6 bases). Germline V gives CDR1 KGHDR, CDR2 SFDVKD. The V gene lost 2 bases and the J gene lost 8 bases, with 8 bases spanning the gap. The CDR3 runs 12 residues. The CDR3: CATSDYGGGYTF. In DNA form, the CDR3 reads TGTGCCACCAGTGATTATGGGGGCGGCTACACCTTC.

This clonotype has a handful of counts. V is TRBV4-3 and J is TRBJ2-7, with TRBD1 matching 10 bases. This CDR3 region has 14 residues. Losses at the gene ends were 4 bases for V and 5 bases for J; bases not matched to a gene: 5. Germline loops: CDR1 LGHNA, CDR2 YSLEER. CDR3 residues: CASSPLTGGDEQYF. The CDR3 DNA reads as TGCGCCAGCAGCCCCCTGACAGGGGGCGACGAGCAGTACTTC.

This clonotype was seen only a few times. The chain employs TRBV19 and TRBJ1-2; 10 bases fit TRBD1. CDR3 length equals 13 residues. CDR1 is LNHDA, CDR2 SQIVND, per germline (reference sequence). The V segment lost 11 bases and the J segment 7 bases; nucleotides outside the gene matches: 10. Here the CDR3 reads CAGRSGTGAGYTF. The CDR3 DNA reads TGTGCCGGAAGATCCGGGACAGGGGCTGGCTACACCTTC.

This clonotype occurred a few times. The chain has TRBV20-1 and TRBJ2-1; TRBD1 matches at 7 bases. This CDR3 spans 15 amino acids. Trimming took 3 bases from V and 5 from J; bases not matched to a gene: 10. Germline CDR1 DFQATT, CDR2 SNEGSKA (reference sequence). Here the CDR3 DNA reads TGCAGTGCTAGGCCTAGACAGGGTGGGCACAATGAGCAGTTCTTC. It yields the protein CSARPRQGGHNEQFF.

The gene calls are TRBV6-2 or TRBV6-3 and TRBJ1-6; D is unresolved. Germline V gene sequence: CDR1 MNHEY, CDR2 SVGEGT. Trimming took 2 bases from V and 14 from J, leaving 10 bases between them. CDR3 length: 12 residues. DNA of the CDR3: TGTGCCAGCAGTTACCCTACGTGGTCCCTCCACTTT. Translated, it gives CASSYPTWSLHF.

This clonotype was recorded a few times. The chain joins TRBV4-1 to TRBJ1-5; D not resolved. The V and J ends lost 1 base and 0 bases respectively, with 10 bases between them. This CDR3 is built from 16 residues. The germline gives CDR1 MGHRA, CDR2 YSYEKL. The CDR3 region has the DNA TGCGCCAGCAGCCAAGGCGCAGACTATAGCAATCAGCCCCAGCATTTT. This translates into CASSQGADYSNQPQHF.

V is TRBV7-6 and J is TRBJ2-2; 8 bases align to TRBD2. The germline CDR1 and CDR2 sequences are SGHVS and FNYEAQ. The CDR3 spans 16 residues. Trimming cost V 3 bases and J 0 bases; bases outside gene matches: 3. CDR3 nucleotide sequence: TGTGCCAGCAGCTTCCCAGCGGGGGCGAACACCGGGGAGCTGTTTTTT. Its translation: CASSFPAGANTGELFF.

This clonotype turned up a few times. The chain employs TRBV6-5 and TRBJ2-1, with D possibly matching TRBD2 (6 bases). Trimming shortened V by 8 bases and J by 8 bases, and 22 bases separated the two germline ends. Per the germline V gene, CDR1 is MNHEY and CDR2 is SVGAGI. CDR3 length: 15 amino acids. CDR3 bases: TGTGCCAGCTACCGACGGAGCGCTAGGAGGGATGAGCAGTTCTTC. Protein sequence: CASYRRSARRDEQFF.

V usage is TRBV5-5 and J usage is TRBJ1-6; TRBD1 is a possible D gene (6 bases). CDR1 SGHKS and CDR2 YYEKEE come from the germline V gene (reference sequence). The length of the CDR3 is 14 residues. Trimming took off 4 bases at V and 10 bases at J, with 15 bases between the two ends. CDR3 in DNA: TGTGCCAGCAGCGACGGCAGGGGACTGTCACCCCTCCACTTT. It encodes CASSDGRGLSPLHF.

The table lists this clonotype with a few counts. This chain uses TRBV12-3 or TRBV12-4 with TRBJ1-5; 7 nucleotides match TRBD1. With V trimmed by 5 bases and J by 2 bases, 9 bases remained unmatched. The CDR3 covers 16 residues. The CDR3 is CASSPLIRGGNQPQHF. The DNA of the CDR3 is TGTGCCAGCAGTCCCCTAATCAGGGGGGGCAATCAGCCCCAGCATTTT.

Only a few counts were recorded for this clonotype. V is TRBV4-3 and J is TRBJ2-2, with 8 bases lining up with TRBD2. V was clipped by 5 bases and J by 0 bases; unmatched bases: 5. The CDR3 consists of 16 residues. CDR1 is LGHNA and CDR2 is YSLEER in the germline V gene. CDR3 coding DNA: TGCGCCAGCAGCAGGACTAGCCTATCGAACACCGGGGAGCTGTTTTTT. Encoded protein: CASSRTSLSNTGELFF.

V usage is TRBV13 and J usage is TRBJ2-1; D is uncertain. CDR3 length equals 14 residues. Trimming pared 5 bases from V and 0 bases from J, leaving 8 bases between. From germline, CDR1 is PRHDT and CDR2 FYEKMQ (reference sequence). CDR3 protein: CASSPSISYNEQFF. CDR3 nucleotides: TGTGCCAGCAGCCCAAGCATCTCCTACAATGAGCAGTTCTTC.

This CDR3 is CASKATGGPGELFF. CDR3 bases: TGTGCCAGCAAGGCTACGGGGGGGCCCGGGGAGCTGTTTTTT. The chain couples TRBV12-3 or TRBV12-4 to TRBJ2-2; 8 bases are a match to TRBD2. CDR3 length: 14 residues. Trimming at V came to 7 bases and at J to 6 bases, leaving 7 bases not matched to a gene.

J is TRBJ2-3 and V is TRBV11-2; TRBD2 matches 8 bases. This CDR3 contains 15 residues. The junction had 5 bases not matched to a gene; V was cut back by 2 bases and J by 4 bases. The V gene's germline CDR1 is SGHAT and CDR2 FQNNGV. The CDR3 region has the DNA TGTGCCAGCAGCTTACTCGGGGGGGCGGCAGATACGCAGTATTTT. Its translation: CASSLLGGAADTQYF.